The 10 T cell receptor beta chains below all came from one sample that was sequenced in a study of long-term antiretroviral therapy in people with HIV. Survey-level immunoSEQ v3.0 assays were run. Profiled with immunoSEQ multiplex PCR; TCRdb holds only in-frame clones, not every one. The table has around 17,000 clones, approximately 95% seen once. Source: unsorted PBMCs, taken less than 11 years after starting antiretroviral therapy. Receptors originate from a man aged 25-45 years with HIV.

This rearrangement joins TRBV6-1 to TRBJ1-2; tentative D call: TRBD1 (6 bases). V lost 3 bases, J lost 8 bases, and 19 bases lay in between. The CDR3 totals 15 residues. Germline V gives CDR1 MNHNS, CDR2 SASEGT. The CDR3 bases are TGTGCCAGCAGTGAGGAGAAGACAGGCCTCGTAGGCTACACCTTC. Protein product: CASSEEKTGLVGYTF.

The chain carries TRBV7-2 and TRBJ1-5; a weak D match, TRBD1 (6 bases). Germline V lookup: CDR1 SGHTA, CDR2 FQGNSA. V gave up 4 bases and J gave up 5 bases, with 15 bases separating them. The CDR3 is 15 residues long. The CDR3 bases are TGTGCCAGCAGCTCCCAGCGGGGGGGCCATCAGCCCCAGCATTTT. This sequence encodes CASSSQRGGHQPQHF.

CDR3 sequence: CASSLEQGHPPLHF. The CDR3, as DNA: TGTGCCAGCAGCTTGGAACAGGGCCATCCACCCCTCCACTTT. The J gene is TRBJ1-6, the V gene TRBV5-4; a weak D match, TRBD1 (6 bases). The germline V and J ends were trimmed by 0 bases and 11 bases, with 12 bases remaining between them. This CDR3 has 14 amino acids. The germline gives CDR1 SGHNT, CDR2 YYREEE (reference sequence).

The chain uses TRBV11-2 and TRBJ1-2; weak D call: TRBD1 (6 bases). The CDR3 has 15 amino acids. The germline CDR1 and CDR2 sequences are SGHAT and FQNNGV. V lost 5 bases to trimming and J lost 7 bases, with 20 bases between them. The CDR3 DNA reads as TGTGCCAGCAGCCCGAATCTACGGGGGGGCGCTGGCTACACCTTC. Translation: CASSPNLRGGAGYTF.

This chain's CDR3 is CASSLGAEKTQYF. In nucleotides, the CDR3 is TGTGCCAGCAGTCTAGGGGCAGAAAAGACCCAGTACTTC. The chain uses TRBV7-3 and TRBJ2-5; D might be TRBD1 (5 bases). The V and J ends lost 6 bases and 6 bases respectively, with 14 bases between them. The CDR3 sequence is 13 residues long. CDR1 and CDR2 from the germline V gene are SGHTA and FQGTGA.

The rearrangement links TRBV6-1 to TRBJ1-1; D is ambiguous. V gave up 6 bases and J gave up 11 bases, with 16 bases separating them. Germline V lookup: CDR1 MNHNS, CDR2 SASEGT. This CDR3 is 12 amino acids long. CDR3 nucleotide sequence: TGTGCCAGCAGCGAGAACGCCGGGCATGCTTTCTTT. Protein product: CASSENAGHAFF.

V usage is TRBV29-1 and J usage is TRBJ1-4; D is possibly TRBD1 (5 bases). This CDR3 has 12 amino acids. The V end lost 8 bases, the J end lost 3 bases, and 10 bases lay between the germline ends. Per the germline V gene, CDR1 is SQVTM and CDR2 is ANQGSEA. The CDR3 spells CSLKGPNEKLFF. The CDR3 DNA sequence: TGCAGCCTCAAGGGGCCTAATGAAAAACTGTTTTTT.

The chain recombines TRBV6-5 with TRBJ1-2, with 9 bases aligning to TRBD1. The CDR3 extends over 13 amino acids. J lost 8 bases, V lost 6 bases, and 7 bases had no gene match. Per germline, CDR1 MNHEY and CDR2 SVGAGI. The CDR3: CASSRDRADGYTF. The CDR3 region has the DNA TGTGCCAGCAGCCGGGACAGGGCGGACGGCTACACCTTC.

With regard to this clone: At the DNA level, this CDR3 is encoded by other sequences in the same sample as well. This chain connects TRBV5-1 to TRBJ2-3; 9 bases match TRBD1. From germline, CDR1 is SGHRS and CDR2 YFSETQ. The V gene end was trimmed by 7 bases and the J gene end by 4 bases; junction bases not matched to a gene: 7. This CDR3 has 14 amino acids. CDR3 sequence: CASSLGQGPDTQYF. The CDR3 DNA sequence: TGCGCCAGCTCTCTTGGACAGGGGCCAGATACGCAGTATTTT.

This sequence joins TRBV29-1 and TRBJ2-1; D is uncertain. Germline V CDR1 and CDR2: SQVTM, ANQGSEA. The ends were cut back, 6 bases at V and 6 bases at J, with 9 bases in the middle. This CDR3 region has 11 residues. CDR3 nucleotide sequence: TGCAGCGTAAGGTTTGGCAATGAGCAGTTCTTC. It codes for CSVRFGNEQFF.